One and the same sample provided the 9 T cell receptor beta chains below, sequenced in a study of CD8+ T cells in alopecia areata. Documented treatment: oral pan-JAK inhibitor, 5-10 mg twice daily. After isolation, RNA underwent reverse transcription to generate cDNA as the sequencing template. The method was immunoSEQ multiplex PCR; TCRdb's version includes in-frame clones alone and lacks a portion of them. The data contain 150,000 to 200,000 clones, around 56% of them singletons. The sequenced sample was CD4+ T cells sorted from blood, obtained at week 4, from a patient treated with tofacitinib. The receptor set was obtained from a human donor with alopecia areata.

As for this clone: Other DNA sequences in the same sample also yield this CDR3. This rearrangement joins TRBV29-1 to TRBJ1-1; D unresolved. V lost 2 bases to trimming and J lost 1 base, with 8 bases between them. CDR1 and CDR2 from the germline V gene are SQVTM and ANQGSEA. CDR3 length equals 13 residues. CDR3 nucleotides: TGCAGCGTTGAAAGAAGACAGAACACTGAAGCTTTCTTT. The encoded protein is CSVERRQNTEAFF. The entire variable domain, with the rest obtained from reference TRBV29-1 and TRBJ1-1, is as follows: SAVISQKPSRDICQRGTSLTIQCQVDSQVTMMFWYRQQPGQSLTLIATANQGSEATYESGFVIDKFPISRPNLTFSTLTVSNMSPEDSSIYLCSVERRQNTEAFFGQGTRLTVV.

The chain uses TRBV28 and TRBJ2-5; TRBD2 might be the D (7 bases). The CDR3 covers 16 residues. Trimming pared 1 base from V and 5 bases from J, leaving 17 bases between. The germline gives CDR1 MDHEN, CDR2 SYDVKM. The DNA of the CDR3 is TGTGCCAGCAGTTTATCCCGGGGGGCCCTGGGGGAGACCCAGTACTTC. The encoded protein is CASSLSRGALGETQYF.

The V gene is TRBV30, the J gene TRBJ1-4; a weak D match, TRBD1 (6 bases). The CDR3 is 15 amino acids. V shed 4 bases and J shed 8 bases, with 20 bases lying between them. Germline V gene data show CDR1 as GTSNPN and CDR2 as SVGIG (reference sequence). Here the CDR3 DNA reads TGTGCCTGGACTCCCAGGGGCAGGGGAAGCGAAAAACTGTTTTTT. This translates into CAWTPRGRGSEKLFF.

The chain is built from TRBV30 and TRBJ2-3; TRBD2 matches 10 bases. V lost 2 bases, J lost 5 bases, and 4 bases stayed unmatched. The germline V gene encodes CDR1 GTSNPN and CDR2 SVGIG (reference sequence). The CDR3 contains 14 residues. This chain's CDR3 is CAWSSIAGGDTQYF. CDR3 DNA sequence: TGTGCCTGGAGTAGCATAGCGGGGGGAGATACGCAGTATTTT.

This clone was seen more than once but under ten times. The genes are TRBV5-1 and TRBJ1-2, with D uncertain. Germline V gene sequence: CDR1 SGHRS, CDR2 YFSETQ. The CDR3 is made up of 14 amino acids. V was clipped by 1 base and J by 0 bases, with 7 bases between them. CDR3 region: CASSLTRANYGYTF. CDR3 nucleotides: TGCGCCAGCAGCTTGACCCGGGCTAACTATGGCTACACCTTC.

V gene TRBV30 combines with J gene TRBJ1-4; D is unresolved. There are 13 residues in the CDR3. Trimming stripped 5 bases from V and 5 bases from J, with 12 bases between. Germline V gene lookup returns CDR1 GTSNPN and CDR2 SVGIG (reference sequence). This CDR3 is CAWEKGVNEKLFF. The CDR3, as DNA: TGTGCCTGGGAGAAGGGTGTAAATGAAAAACTGTTTTTT.

The CDR3 here is CASSPRRRTGTDTQYF. In DNA form, the CDR3 reads TGCGCCAGCAGCCCCCGTCGTAGGACTGGCACAGATACGCAGTATTTT. The chain couples TRBV5-1 to TRBJ2-3, with a possible D match to TRBD2 (5 bases). This CDR3 has 16 amino acids. The V end was cut by 4 bases, the J end by 1 base, with 16 bases between. From germline, CDR1 is SGHRS and CDR2 YFSETQ.

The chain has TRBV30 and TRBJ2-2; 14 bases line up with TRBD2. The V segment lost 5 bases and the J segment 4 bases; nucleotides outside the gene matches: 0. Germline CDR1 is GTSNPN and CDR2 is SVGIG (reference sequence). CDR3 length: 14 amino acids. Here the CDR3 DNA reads TGTGCCTGGGGACTAGCGGGGGGCACCGGGGAGCTGTTTTTT. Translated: CAWGLAGGTGELFF.

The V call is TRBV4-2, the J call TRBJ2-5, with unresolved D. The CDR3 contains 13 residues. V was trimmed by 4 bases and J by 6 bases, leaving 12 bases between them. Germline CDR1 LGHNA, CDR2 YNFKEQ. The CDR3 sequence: CASSLVVGQTQYF. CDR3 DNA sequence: TGTGCCAGCAGCCTTGTAGTGGGTCAGACCCAGTACTTC.